The next 19 T cell receptor beta chains were all read from a single sample in a study of early T cells in non-severe SARS-CoV-2 infection. From the 5' RACE reads, TCRdb called clonotypes with MiXCR, one entry per CDR3 protein. The sample has some 82,000 distinct CDR3 sequences, about an eighth seen once; the top ten hold 4.4%. Sequences were derived from whole blood, sampled at baseline. The receptors shown here come from an adult who was a healthcare worker with PCR-confirmed SARS-CoV-2 infection or an uninfected control (not recorded which).

This clonotype was detected a few times. The rearrangement uses TRBV12-3 or TRBV12-4 and TRBJ1-1; D call uncertain. V was clipped by 3 bases and J by 4 bases, with 12 bases between them. The length of the CDR3 is 14 residues. The DNA of the CDR3 is TGTGCCAGCAGTTTTGCGGGGTTTGGCACTGAAGCTTTCTTT. This gives the protein CASSFAGFGTEAFF.

The chain combines TRBV18 with TRBJ2-3; D unresolved. The CDR3 consists of 15 residues. V gave up 2 bases and J gave up 3 bases, with 12 bases separating them. Germline CDR1 reads KGHSH; CDR2 reads LQKENI. In nucleotides, the CDR3 is TGTGCCAGCTCACCAGGTACATTTGGTACAGATACGCAGTATTTT. Amino acid sequence: CASSPGTFGTDTQYF. Combining the CDR3 with reference TRBV18 and TRBJ2-3 gives the whole variable domain NAGVMQNPRHLVRRRGQEARLRCSPMKGHSHVYWYRQLPEEGLKFMVYLQKENIIDESGMPKERFSAEFPKEGPSILRIQQVVRGDSAAYFCASSPGTFGTDTQYFGPGTRLTVL.

The chain couples TRBV9 to TRBJ2-1; 8 bases are shared with TRBD1. Germline lookup yields CDR1 SGDLS and CDR2 YYNGEE. The CDR3 sequence is 16 residues long. J lost 3 bases, V lost 4 bases, and 9 bases had no gene match. CDR3 sequence (DNA): TGTGCCAGCAGCACACAGACAGGGGCCGACTACAATGAGCAGTTCTTC. Protein product: CASSTQTGADYNEQFF.

The rearrangement uses TRBV6-6 and TRBJ2-3; no firm D call. Germline V lookup: CDR1 MNHNY, CDR2 SVGAGI (reference sequence). The ends were cut back, 2 bases at V and 5 bases at J, with 11 bases in the middle. There are 14 residues in the CDR3. CDR3 in amino acids: CASSYPSREDTQYF. The CDR3 DNA is TGTGCCAGCAGTTACCCTTCGCGAGAAGATACGCAGTATTTT.

The J gene is TRBJ1-2, the V gene TRBV5-4; 10 bases fit TRBD1. This CDR3 spans 14 amino acids. Germline V CDR1 and CDR2: SGHNT, YYREEE (reference sequence). J was trimmed by 8 bases and V by 0 bases; bases with no gene match: 4. The CDR3 bases are TGTGCCAGCAGCTTGGGGGACAGGGGTAGCGGCTACACCTTC. Its protein product is CASSLGDRGSGYTF.

This clonotype has a handful of counts. The CDR3 reads CAISETSSGASYEQYF. In DNA form, the CDR3 reads TGTGCCATCAGTGAGACCTCTAGCGGGGCATCCTACGAGCAGTACTTC. The V call is TRBV10-3, the J call TRBJ2-7, with 9 bases identical to TRBD2. The trim removed 2 bases at V and 1 base at J, leaving 6 bases unmatched. Germline CDR1 is ENHRY and CDR2 is SYGVKD. There are 16 residues in the CDR3.

At least ten counts were recorded for this clonotype. The rearrangement joins TRBV12-3 or TRBV12-4 to TRBJ2-7; 14 nucleotides agree with TRBD2. The CDR3 consists of 16 residues. Trimming removed 6 bases from V and 7 bases from J; junction bases left unmatched: 11. CDR3 protein: CASSPPGLAGAGEQYF. CDR3 DNA sequence: TGTGCCAGCAGCCCTCCGGGACTAGCGGGGGCGGGGGAGCAGTACTTC.

The table lists this clonotype with many counts. This chain joins TRBV5-4 and TRBJ2-1, with D unresolved. The V end was cut by 0 bases, the J end by 0 bases, with 7 bases between. This CDR3 has 15 amino acids. Germline V gene lookup returns CDR1 SGHNT and CDR2 YYREEE (reference sequence). The CDR3 reads CASSLDPGSYNEQFF. The CDR3 region has the DNA TGTGCCAGCAGCTTGGATCCGGGCTCCTACAATGAGCAGTTCTTC.

The genes are TRBV7-8 and TRBJ2-2, with D possibly being TRBD1 (6 bases). Trimming removed 2 bases from V and 3 bases from J, with 16 bases in between. Germline V CDR1 and CDR2: SGHVS, FQNEAQ. The CDR3 consists of 17 residues. CDR3 nucleotide sequence: TGTGCCAGCAGCTTAAGGGGGACACTTTGGGACACCGGGGAGCTGTTTTTT. Protein sequence: CASSLRGTLWDTGELFF.

This clonotype appeared a single time. The chain employs TRBV5-4 and TRBJ2-5; 10 nucleotides match TRBD1. The CDR3 runs to 17 residues. Germline CDR1 SGHNT, CDR2 YYREEE (reference sequence). The ends lost 2 bases at V and 2 bases at J; junction bases unmatched: 9. CDR3 residues: CASSLPGTGVFQETQYF. The CDR3, as DNA: TGTGCCAGCAGCTTACCCGGGACAGGGGTATTTCAAGAGACCCAGTACTTC.

This clonotype has only a few counts. The chain has TRBV18 and TRBJ2-6; the D gene is possibly TRBD2 (6 bases). The V and J ends lost 6 bases and 3 bases respectively, with 9 bases between them. Germline CDR1 KGHSH, CDR2 LQKENI. This CDR3 is built from 14 residues. The CDR3 is CASSQGGGANVLTF. The CDR3 bases are TGTGCCAGCTCCCAGGGAGGTGGGGCCAACGTCCTGACTTTC.

The chain joins TRBV10-2 to TRBJ2-1, with 10 bases fitting TRBD2. Germline CDR1 and CDR2: WSHSY and SAAADI. The CDR3 length is 16 residues. The J segment lost 7 bases and the V segment lost 6 bases, leaving 12 bases of the junction unmatched. CDR3 in amino acids: CASSAIASGRGNEQFF. The CDR3 DNA reads as TGCGCCAGCAGCGCGATTGCTAGCGGGAGAGGGAATGAGCAGTTCTTC.

The chain links TRBV12-3 or TRBV12-4 to TRBJ2-1; 14 bases fit TRBD2. Trimming cost V 5 bases and J 8 bases; bases outside gene matches: 11. The CDR3 has 17 residues. This CDR3 reads CASSAGTSGSVTYEQFF. CDR3 in DNA: TGTGCCAGCAGTGCCGGGACTAGCGGGAGTGTTACCTATGAGCAGTTCTTC.

This clonotype turned up a few times. The chain recombines TRBV11-2 with TRBJ2-5, with 9 bases fitting TRBD2. CDR1 and CDR2 from the germline V gene are SGHAT and FQNNGV. Unmatched junction bases numbered 8, after V lost 5 bases and J lost 4 bases. The CDR3 length is 15 residues. The DNA for the CDR3 is TGTGCCAGCAGCAACCCGGGACTAGCTCTAGAGACCCAGTACTTC. It translates to CASSNPGLALETQYF.

This clonotype qualifies as medium-sized. The genes are TRBV6-5 and TRBJ2-7; 7 bases line up with TRBD1. Germline V gene lookup returns CDR1 MNHEY and CDR2 SVGAGI. Trimming removed 6 bases from V and 5 bases from J; junction bases left unmatched: 7. This CDR3 is built from 13 residues. The CDR3 protein is CASSPTGPHEQYF. The DNA for the CDR3 is TGTGCCAGCAGCCCGACAGGGCCCCACGAGCAGTACTTC.

This clonotype was found a few times. The V and J genes are TRBV12-3 or TRBV12-4 and TRBJ2-5; 8 positions agree with TRBD2. There are 14 residues in the CDR3. With V trimmed by 5 bases and J by 4 bases, 6 bases remained unmatched. The CDR3 bases are TGTGCCAGCAGTCCGAGCCGGGGGGGAGAGACCCAGTACTTC. This translates into CASSPSRGGETQYF.

The genes are TRBV2 and TRBJ2-3; 12 nucleotides agree with TRBD2. Germline V lookup: CDR1 SNHLY, CDR2 FYNNEI. With 3 bases clipped from V and 0 bases from J, the junction kept 16 bases outside the gene matches. This CDR3 has 21 residues. The DNA for the CDR3 is TGTGCCAGCAGTGATGTCGCCAGCGGACTAGCGGGGATATCTAGCACAGATACGCAGTATTTT. It encodes CASSDVASGLAGISSTDTQYF.

The V gene is TRBV7-3, the J gene TRBJ2-1; 7 bases fit TRBD1. J lost 4 bases, V lost 0 bases, and 6 bases had no gene match. This CDR3 contains 16 residues. CDR1 and CDR2 (germline): SGHTA, FQGTGA. The CDR3 coding sequence is TGTGCCAGCAGCTTAACGGGGGACAGCCGATACAATGAGCAGTTCTTC. Translating it yields CASSLTGDSRYNEQFF.

This clonotype was found a few times. J is TRBJ2-1 and V is TRBV20-1, with 10 bases aligning to TRBD2. This CDR3 spans 14 amino acids. Unmatched junction bases numbered 6, after V lost 5 bases and J lost 5 bases. CDR1 DFQATT and CDR2 SNEGSKA come from the germline V gene (reference sequence). The CDR3 DNA sequence: TGCAGTGCTTATAGCGGGGGGAGGGACAATGAGCAGTTCTTC. Translated: CSAYSGGRDNEQFF.